This T cell receptor beta chain was documented in a study of Ad26.COV2.S vaccination and SARS-CoV-2 variants. The treatment here: some 20 received Ad26.COV2.S at low or high dose, single or two shots; about 5 received placebo; per-sample allocation not given. The study sampled participants on day 63 after the first vaccine or placebo injection. An Ad26 vector carrying the Wuhan-strain SARS-CoV-2 spike served as the vaccine. V was trimmed by 5 bases and J by 4 bases, leaving 17 bases between them. CDR1 and CDR2 (germline): LNHNV, YYDKDF (reference sequence). This CDR3 is built from 16 residues. Profiled with immunoSEQ multiplex PCR; TCRdb holds only in-frame clones, not every one. This table has 300,000 to 450,000 clones, 70% to 90% appearing once.

The genes are TRBV15 and TRBJ1-4, with D possibly being TRBD1 (5 bases). This receptor was identified in a person between 18 and 65 years old who received the Ad26.COV2.S COVID-19 vaccine or a placebo. The source material was peripheral blood, sampled in a trial of Ad26.COV2.S vaccine versus placebo. CDR3 amino acids: CATSGTDGEVNEKLFF. CDR3 nucleotide sequence: TGTGCCACCAGCGGGACGGACGGAGAGGTTAATGAAAAACTGTTTTTT.